This T cell receptor (beta chain) was retrieved from a study of shared clonotypes between healthy human individuals (TCRdb year 2020). Some background on the complete study: A few men and a couple of women, aged 18 to 49 years, made up the cohort. For each donor, CD4 naive and CD4 memory were each given three plates, CD8 naive was given two plates, and CD8 memory was given one plate. To estimate repertoire size and how much clonotypes are shared between individuals, the study performed deep sequencing of blood TCR repertoires from five healthy adults. To increase sequencing depth and limit assay-specific biases, different laboratories used diverse techniques to prepare libraries and sequence TCR repertoires. Per donor, leukapheresis produced somewhere between about 0.85 and 8.9 billion PBMCs.

V and J are truncated by 4 bases and 2 bases respectively, leaving an intervening sequence of 6 bases. Reading the germline V gene gives CDR1 MGHRA and CDR2 YSYEKL. Taken from cysteine to phenylalanine, the CDR3 has 12 residues. The read is trimmed to its CDR3 DNA, 36 bases read in frame from base 1. Study-level results and caveats: Compared with non-shared clonotypes, clonotypes shared by all four sorted-subset donors had higher generation probabilities. When several donors were compared, the shared fraction of clonotypes was 5% to 6.5% for naive CD4, around 3.6% for naive CD8, 2.3% for memory CD4, and roughly 0.43% for memory CD8. Pairwise subsampling indicated that sequencing depth was expected to affect the degree of clonotype sharing among donors. The small number of donors limited the genetic and exposure-history diversity represented. Estimated clonotype richness was generally larger for naive than for memory subsets. Sampling was limited to blood, and TCR repertoires in tissue likely differ from TCR repertoires in blood. Rarefaction of sorted-subset datasets indicated incomplete sequencing despite the large sequencing depth.

Using the deep immunoSEQ assay, multiplex PCR amplified TCR CDR3 regions from genomic DNA. For each cell subset, the extracted genomic DNA was distributed evenly across all wells of several immunoSEQ 96-well plates, and each plate served as one replicate. For sorted subsets, 200 ng of genomic DNA, equivalent to some 30,000 T cell genomes, went into each replicate PCR. Purified libraries were quantified with a Qubit 3.0 fluorometer, sized on a Bioanalyzer 2100, and re-quantified with the KAPA Library Quantification kit. Each immunoSEQ 96-well plate was sequenced on its own single-read 150-cycle Illumina NextSeq 550 flow cell. The authors' pipeline ran thus. Because only junctional sequences without quality scores were contained in the immunoSEQ output, filtering matching that applied to full-length reads could not be performed. To assign V/J genes and CDR3, sequences were annotated using PyIR, a Python wrapper for IgBLAST v1.9, with IMGT germline references. Reads were filtered out if the reads had weak V/J assignments (E-value above 1e-6), no CDR3, stop codons, out-of-frame junctions, or ambiguous translated residues. A V3J clonotype was defined by an identical inferred V gene, J gene, and CDR3 amino acid sequence. The percentage overlap between two repertoires was calculated by dividing the number of shared unique clonotypes by the size of the smaller repertoire. Richness of each repertoire was evaluated using RTK rarefaction, the Chao1 estimator, and Recon v2.1 estimates of unobserved clonotypes. Generation probabilities for all TCRbeta clonotypes obtained by the gDNA method from a handful of donors were computed using OLGA. As stored in TCRdb, this immuneACCESS dataset retains in-frame rearrangements with V and J assigned. A fraction of the clones does not appear; measured against another copy, unresolved V genes explain less than half of the discrepancy, and the remainder lacks a known reason. The DNA was the basis for D and trimming; V, J and clone size are from that table. Here the sample has about 330,000 clones; 80% to 90% occur a single time. The top ten clonotypes cover about 17% of the sample.

With respect to this clone: Its antigen is currently not known. Base qualities were left out, and no much larger clone turns up one base away.

The donors were healthy, HIV-negative adults who had no recently reported acute infections or vaccinations. Only Caucasian adults living in Nashville, Tennessee, USA were represented among the donors. CD8 memory samples consisted of magnetically selected CD45RO+ cells combined with CCR7-negative CD45RA+ effector memory (TemRA) cells. Blood was obtained by leukapheresis, after which PBMCs were separated by Ficoll-Histopaque density gradient centrifugation and cryopreserved in liquid nitrogen vapor phase. Analytical flow cytometry was used to check the purity and quantity of each magnetically sorted T cell population. Genomic DNA was isolated from each sorted fraction and quantified by UV absorbance on a Nanodrop 2000c.

The material sequenced was memory CD8+ T cells sorted from blood. According to the study, the label for this sample's cell subset or site signals: CD45RO+ cells pooled with CCR7-negative TemRA cells. This receptor chain uses TRBV4-1 and TRBJ2-7, with the D gene too uncertain to name. The clonotype comes from a man younger than 30 in good health. The DNA reads TGCGCCAGCAGCCGCGGCCCCTACGAGCAGTACTTC. It encodes CASSRGPYEQYF.